This passage covers 3 T cell receptor beta chains from one sample sequenced in a study of cytomegalovirus exposure and HLA in healthy donors. The PCR contained 60 Vbeta and 13 Jbeta primers. Data came from immunoSEQ multiplex PCR; TCRdb stores just in-frame clones and leaves some out. The data contain around 160,000 clones, 70% to 85% of them singletons. Material for sequencing was PBMCs. Every receptor here comes from a man aged 50-60 years in good health and CMV-seropositive.

The V and J genes are TRBV12-5 and TRBJ2-5; possibly TRBD2 for D (6 bases). Trimming stripped 5 bases from V and 5 bases from J, with 18 bases between. Germline CDR1 LGHNT, CDR2 FRNRAP. The CDR3 runs to 15 residues. CDR3 residues: CASGQGTVDGETQYF. The CDR3 bases are TGTGCTAGTGGTCAAGGGACTGTAGATGGGGAGACCCAGTACTTC.

The genes are TRBV7-9 and TRBJ1-1, with a weak D call TRBD1 (6 bases). Per germline, CDR1 SEHNR and CDR2 FQNEAQ (reference sequence). Between the trimmed V and J ends, which lost 3 bases and 6 bases, there was a span of 14 bases. This CDR3 has 14 amino acids. The CDR3 loop is CASSFNRERAEAFF. The CDR3 DNA reads TGTGCCAGCAGCTTCAACAGGGAAAGGGCTGAAGCTTTCTTT.

V gene TRBV6-5 combines with J gene TRBJ2-7, with D possibly TRBD1 on 6 matching bases. The germline V gene encodes CDR1 MNHEY and CDR2 SVGAGI. Trimming stripped 6 bases from V and 0 bases from J, with 15 bases between. This CDR3 comprises 15 residues. CDR3 in DNA: TGTGCCAGCAGAATGGGGGACACACACTCCTACGAGCAGTACTTC. Protein sequence: CASRMGDTHSYEQYF.